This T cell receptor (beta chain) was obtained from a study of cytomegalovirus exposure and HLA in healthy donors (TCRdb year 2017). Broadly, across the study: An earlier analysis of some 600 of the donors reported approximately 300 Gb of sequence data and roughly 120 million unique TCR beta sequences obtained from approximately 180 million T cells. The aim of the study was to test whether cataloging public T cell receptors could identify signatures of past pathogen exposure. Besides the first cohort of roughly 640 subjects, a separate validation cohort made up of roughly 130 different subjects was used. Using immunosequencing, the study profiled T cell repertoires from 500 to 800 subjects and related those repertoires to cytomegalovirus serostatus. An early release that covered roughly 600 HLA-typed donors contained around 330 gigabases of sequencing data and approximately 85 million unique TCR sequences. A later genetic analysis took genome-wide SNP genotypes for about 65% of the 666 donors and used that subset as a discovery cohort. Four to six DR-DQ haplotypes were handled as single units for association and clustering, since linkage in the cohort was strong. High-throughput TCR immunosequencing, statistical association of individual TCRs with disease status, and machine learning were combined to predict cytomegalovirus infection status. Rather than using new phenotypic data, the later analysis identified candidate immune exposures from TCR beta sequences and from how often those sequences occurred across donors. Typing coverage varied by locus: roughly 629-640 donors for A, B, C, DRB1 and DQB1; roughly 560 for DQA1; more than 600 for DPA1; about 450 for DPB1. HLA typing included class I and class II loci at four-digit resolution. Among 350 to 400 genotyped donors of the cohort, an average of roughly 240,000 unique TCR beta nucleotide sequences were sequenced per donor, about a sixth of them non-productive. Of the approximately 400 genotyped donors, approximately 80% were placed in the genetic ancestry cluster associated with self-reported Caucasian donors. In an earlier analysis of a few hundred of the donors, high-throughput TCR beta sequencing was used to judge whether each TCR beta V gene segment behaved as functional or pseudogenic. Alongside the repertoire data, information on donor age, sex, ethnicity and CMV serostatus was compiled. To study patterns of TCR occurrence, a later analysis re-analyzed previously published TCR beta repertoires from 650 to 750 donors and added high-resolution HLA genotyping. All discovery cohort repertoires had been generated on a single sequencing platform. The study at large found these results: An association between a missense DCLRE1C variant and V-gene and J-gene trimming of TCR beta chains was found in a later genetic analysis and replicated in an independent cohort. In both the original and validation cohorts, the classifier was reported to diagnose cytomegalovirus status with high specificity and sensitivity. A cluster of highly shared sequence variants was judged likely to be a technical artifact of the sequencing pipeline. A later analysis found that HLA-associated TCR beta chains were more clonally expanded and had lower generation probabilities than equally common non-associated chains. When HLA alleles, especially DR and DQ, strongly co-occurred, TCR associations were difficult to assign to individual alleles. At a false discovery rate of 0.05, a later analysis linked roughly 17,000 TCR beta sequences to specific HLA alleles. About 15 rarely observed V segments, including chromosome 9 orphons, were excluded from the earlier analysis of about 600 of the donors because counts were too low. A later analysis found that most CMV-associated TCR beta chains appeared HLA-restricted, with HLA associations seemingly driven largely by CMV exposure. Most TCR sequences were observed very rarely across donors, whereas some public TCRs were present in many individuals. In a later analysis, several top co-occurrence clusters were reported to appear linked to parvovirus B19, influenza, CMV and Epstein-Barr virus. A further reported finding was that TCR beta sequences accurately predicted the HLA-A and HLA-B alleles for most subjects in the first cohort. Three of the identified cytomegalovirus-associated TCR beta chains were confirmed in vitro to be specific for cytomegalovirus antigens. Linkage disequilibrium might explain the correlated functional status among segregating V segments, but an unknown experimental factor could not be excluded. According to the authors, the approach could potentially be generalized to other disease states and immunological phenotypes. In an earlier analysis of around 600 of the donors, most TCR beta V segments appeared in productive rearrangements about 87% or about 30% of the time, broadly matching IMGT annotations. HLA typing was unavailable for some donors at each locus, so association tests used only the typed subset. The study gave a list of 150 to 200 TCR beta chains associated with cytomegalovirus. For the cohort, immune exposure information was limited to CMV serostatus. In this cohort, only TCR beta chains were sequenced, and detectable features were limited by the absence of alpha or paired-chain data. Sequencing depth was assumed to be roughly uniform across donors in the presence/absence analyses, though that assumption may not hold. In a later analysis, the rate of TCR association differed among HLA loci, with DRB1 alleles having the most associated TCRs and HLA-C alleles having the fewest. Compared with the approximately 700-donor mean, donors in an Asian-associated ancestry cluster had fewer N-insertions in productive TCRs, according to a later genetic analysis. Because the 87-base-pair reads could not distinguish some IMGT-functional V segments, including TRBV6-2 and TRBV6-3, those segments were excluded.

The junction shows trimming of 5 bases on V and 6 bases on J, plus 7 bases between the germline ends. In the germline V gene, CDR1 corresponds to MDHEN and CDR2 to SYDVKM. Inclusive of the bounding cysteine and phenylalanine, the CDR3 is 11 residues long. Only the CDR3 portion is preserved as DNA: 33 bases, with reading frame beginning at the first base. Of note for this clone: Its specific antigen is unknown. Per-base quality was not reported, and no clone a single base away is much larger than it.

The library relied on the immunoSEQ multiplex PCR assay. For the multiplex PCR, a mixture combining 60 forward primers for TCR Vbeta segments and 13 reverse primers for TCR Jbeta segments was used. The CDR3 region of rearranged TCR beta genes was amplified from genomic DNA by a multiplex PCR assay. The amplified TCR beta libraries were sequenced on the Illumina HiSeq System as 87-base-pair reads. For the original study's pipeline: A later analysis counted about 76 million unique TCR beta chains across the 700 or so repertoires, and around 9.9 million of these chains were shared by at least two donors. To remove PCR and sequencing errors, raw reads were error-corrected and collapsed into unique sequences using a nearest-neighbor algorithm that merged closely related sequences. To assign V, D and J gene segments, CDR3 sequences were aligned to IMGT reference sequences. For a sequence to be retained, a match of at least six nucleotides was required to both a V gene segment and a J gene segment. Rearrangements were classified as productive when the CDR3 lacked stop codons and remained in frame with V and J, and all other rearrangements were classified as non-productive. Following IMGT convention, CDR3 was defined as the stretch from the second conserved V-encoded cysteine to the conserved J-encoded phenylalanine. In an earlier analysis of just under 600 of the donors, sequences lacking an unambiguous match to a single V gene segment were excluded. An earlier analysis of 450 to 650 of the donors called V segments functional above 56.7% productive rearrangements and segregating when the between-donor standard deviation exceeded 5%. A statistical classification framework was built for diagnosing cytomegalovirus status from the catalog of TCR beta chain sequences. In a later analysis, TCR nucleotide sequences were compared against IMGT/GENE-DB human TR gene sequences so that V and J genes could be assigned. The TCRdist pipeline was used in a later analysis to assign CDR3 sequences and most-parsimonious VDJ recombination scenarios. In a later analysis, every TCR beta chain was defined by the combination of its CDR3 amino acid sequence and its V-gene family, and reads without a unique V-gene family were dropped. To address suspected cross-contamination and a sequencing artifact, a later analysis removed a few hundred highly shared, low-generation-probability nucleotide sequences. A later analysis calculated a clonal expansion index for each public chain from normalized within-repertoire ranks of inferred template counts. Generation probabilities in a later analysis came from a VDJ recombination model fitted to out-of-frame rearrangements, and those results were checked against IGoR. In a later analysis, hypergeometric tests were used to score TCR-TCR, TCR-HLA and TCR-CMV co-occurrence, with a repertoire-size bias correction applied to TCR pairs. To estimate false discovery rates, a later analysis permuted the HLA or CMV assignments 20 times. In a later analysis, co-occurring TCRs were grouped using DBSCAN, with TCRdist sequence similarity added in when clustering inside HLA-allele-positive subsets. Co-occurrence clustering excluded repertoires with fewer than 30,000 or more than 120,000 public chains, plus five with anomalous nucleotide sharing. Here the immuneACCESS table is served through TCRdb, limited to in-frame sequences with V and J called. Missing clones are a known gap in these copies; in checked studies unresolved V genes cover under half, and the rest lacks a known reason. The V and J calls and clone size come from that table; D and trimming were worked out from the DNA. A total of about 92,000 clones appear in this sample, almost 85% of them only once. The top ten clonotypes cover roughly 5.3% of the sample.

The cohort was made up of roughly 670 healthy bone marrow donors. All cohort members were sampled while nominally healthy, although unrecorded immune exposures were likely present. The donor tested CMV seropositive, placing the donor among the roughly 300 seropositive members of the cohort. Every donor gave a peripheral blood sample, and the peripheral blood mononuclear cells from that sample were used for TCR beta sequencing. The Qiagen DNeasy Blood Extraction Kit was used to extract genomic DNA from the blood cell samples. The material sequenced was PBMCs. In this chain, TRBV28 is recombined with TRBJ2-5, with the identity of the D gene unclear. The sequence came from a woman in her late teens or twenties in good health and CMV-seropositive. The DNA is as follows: TGTGCCAGCAGTCCTAAGAAGACCCAGTACTTC. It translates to CASSPKKTQYF.